The present T cell receptor beta chain was sequenced within a study of PD-L1 blockade in urothelial cancer. Study summary: When patients started atezolizumab in about 2014, it was given at 1,200 mg intravenously every 3 weeks.

Only one count was recorded for this clone. The germline CDR1 and CDR2 sequences are LNHDA and SQIVND (reference sequence). The V segment lost 4 bases and the J segment 6 bases; nucleotides outside the gene matches: 13. The CDR3 contains 17 residues. Time point described: pretreatment peripheral blood. The data were produced by immunoSEQ multiplex PCR, yet TCRdb's version contains in-frame clones alone and is incomplete. In the table there are about 63,000 clones, roughly 80% of which are singletons. The sequenced sample was PBMCs, obtained around atezolizumab (anti-PD-L1) treatment. J is TRBJ1-2 and V is TRBV19, with 11 bases aligning to TRBD1. The sequence came from a man between 65 and 85 years old with urothelial cancer. In DNA, the CDR3 is TGTGCCAGTAGTACCTCTAAGGAGGACAGGGGGCGGCATGGCTACACCTTC. Amino acids: CASSTSKEDRGRHGYTF.